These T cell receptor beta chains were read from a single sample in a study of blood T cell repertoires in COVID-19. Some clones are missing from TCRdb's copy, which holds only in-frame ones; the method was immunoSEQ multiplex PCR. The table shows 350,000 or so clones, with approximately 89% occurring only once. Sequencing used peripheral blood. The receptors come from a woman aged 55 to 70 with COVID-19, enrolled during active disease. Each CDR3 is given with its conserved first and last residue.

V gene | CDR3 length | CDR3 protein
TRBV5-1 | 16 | CASSVFTGQGAETQYF
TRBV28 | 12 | CASSRRAYGYTF
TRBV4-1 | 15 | CASSLADRGRAEAFF
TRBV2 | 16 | CASSDSGDAYNSPLHF
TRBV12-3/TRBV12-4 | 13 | CASQKQMDQPQHF
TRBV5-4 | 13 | CASSLESFSEAFF
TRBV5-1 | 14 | CASRPGTANTEAFF
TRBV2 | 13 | CASSQSDSQPQHF
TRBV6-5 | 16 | CASSYFDRGAHEKLFF
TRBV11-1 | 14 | CASSPGWGEIEAFF
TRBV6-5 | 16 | CASSYSDRGGNSPLHF
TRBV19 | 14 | CASSIGGQGNGYTF
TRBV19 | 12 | CASRQGLAEAFF
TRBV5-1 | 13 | CASSLGAAHGYTF
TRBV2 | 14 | CASRAGTGTYEQYF
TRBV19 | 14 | CASSTQDGDNEQFF
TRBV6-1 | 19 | CASSEINAAGGAGLDGYTF
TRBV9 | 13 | CASSVAGGDTQYF
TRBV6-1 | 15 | CASSEWGRGDYGYTF
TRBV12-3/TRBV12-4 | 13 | CASSSTPGTEAFF
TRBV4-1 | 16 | CASSQEALAPSGEQFF
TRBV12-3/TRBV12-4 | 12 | CASSFGVSEQFF
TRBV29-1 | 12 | CSVDQGTDGYTF
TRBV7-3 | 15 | CASSRRQGGQDEQFF
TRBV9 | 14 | CASSVVEGGGELFF
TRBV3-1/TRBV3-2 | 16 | CASSRRTSGGSGELFF
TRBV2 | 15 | CASRHRDSGYNEQFF
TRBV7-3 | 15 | CASSLIAGGPDTQYF
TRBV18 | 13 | CASSRQDNEKLFF
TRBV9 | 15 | CASSPSGQWDEKLFF
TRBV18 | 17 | CASSRAGTSGVPYEQYF
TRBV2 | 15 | CASSGTGKGSTEAFF
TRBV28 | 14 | CASSLGLTNTEAFF
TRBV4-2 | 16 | CASSQDQGSSNQPQHF
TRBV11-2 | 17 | CASSLGFSRGHNEKLFF
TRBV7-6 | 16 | CASSLTSGGPQETQYF
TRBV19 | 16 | CASSRALTPSNYGYTF
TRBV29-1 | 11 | CSVSQGGGYTF
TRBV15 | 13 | CATSRKLNTEAFF
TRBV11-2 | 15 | CASSSTDRNYEKLFF